Presented here are 20 T cell receptor beta chains from one specimen sequenced in a study of blood T cell repertoires in COVID-19. TCRdb's copy holds only in-frame clones and misses some; the assay was immunoSEQ multiplex PCR. The table has some 240,000 clones, around three quarters seen once. The sample consisted of peripheral blood. Receptors were obtained from a woman in her 70s with acute or convalescent COVID-19.

This sequence joins TRBV15 and TRBJ2-2, with TRBD1 as a possible D gene (5 bases). The length of the CDR3 is 16 residues. Germline loops: CDR1 LNHNV, CDR2 YYDKDF (reference sequence). The V end was cut by 2 bases, the J end by 1 base, with 11 bases between. The CDR3 reads CATSRQGMKNTGELFF. CDR3 DNA sequence: TGTGCCACCAGCAGACAGGGTATGAAGAACACCGGGGAGCTGTTTTTT.

This chain uses TRBV4-2 with TRBJ2-2; the match to TRBD2 covers 13 bases. This CDR3 has 19 residues. V was pared by 6 bases and J by 3 bases, with 13 bases of the junction left unmatched. Germline CDR1 and CDR2: LGHNA and YNFKEQ. CDR3 DNA: TGTGCCAGCAGTCCACGATTACTAGCGGGGGGGCAGGACACCGGGGAGCTGTTTTTT. This sequence encodes CASSPRLLAGGQDTGELFF.

The CDR3 sequence is CSVYRDWITDTQYF. CDR3 bases: TGCAGCGTTTACCGGGACTGGATCACAGATACGCAGTATTTT. This chain joins TRBV29-1 and TRBJ2-3; tentatively, D is TRBD2 (6 bases). Trimming took off 5 bases at V and 2 bases at J, with 14 bases between the two ends. The germline V gene encodes CDR1 SQVTM and CDR2 ANQGSEA. This CDR3 has 14 residues.

The CDR3: CASSQPGQETQYPTNTEAFF. DNA of the CDR3: TGCGCCAGCAGCCAGCCGGGACAGGAAACCCAATACCCAACGAACACTGAAGCTTTCTTT. The chain uses TRBV10-1 and TRBJ1-1; 8 bases fit TRBD1. The junction had 22 bases not matched to a gene; V was cut back by 6 bases and J by 1 base. The CDR3 has 20 amino acids. Germline CDR1 WNHNN, CDR2 SYGVQD (reference sequence).

The rearrangement links TRBV5-8 to TRBJ2-1; possibly TRBD1 for D (6 bases). V dropped 1 base and J dropped 2 bases, with 10 bases sitting between them. The CDR3 totals 15 residues. Germline values: CDR1 SGHTS, CDR2 YDEGEE. This CDR3 reads CASSLSGQTYNEQFF. CDR3 bases: TGTGCCAGCAGCTTGTCCGGACAGACCTACAATGAGCAGTTCTTC. The whole variable domain, remainder taken from reference TRBV5-8 and TRBJ2-1, is EAGVTQSPTHLIKTRGQQATLRCSPISGHTSVYWYQQALGLGLQFLLWYDEGEERNRGNFPPRFSGRQFPNYSSELNVNALELEDSALYLCASSLSGQTYNEQFFGPGTRLTVL.

V gene TRBV6-5 combines with J gene TRBJ1-2; D may be TRBD1 (5 bases). The CDR3 is made up of 13 amino acids. Germline V CDR1 and CDR2: MNHEY, SVGAGI. V was trimmed by 6 bases and J by 5 bases, leaving 13 bases between them. The CDR3 loop is CASRTTGVYGYTF. As DNA, the CDR3 is TGTGCCAGCAGGACAACGGGGGTATATGGCTACACCTTC.

This rearrangement joins TRBV3-1 (or the pseudogene TRBV3-2) to TRBJ1-4, with a tentative D call TRBD1 (5 bases). This CDR3 comprises 16 residues. With 2 bases removed from V and 5 bases from J, the gap between germline ends came to 15 bases. Germline CDR1 LGHDT, CDR2 YNNKEL (reference sequence). The CDR3 DNA sequence: TGTGCCAGCAGCCAACGAGACCAGGGCGTCAATGAAAAACTGTTTTTT. It is translated as CASSQRDQGVNEKLFF.

The chain is built from TRBV6-1 and TRBJ1-6, with TRBD1 identical over 7 bases. CDR1 is MNHNS, CDR2 SASEGT, per germline. The length of the CDR3 is 16 residues. With 2 bases clipped from V and 3 bases from J, the junction kept 4 bases outside the gene matches. CDR3 DNA: TGTGCCAGCAGTGAAATGGACAGGAACTATAATTCACCCCTCCACTTT. It translates to CASSEMDRNYNSPLHF.

The chain employs TRBV19 and TRBJ1-2; the D gene is possibly TRBD1 (6 bases). The CDR3 has 16 residues. Between the trimmed V and J ends, which lost 5 bases and 2 bases, there was a span of 18 bases. CDR1 LNHDA and CDR2 SQIVND come from the germline V gene (reference sequence). The CDR3 sequence is CASSAVGTHGNYGYTF. The CDR3 bases are TGTGCCAGTAGTGCCGTAGGGACACACGGGAACTATGGCTACACCTTC.

The gene calls are TRBV13 and TRBJ2-1; no clear D gene. V was clipped by 6 bases and J by 0 bases, with 12 bases between them. Per germline, CDR1 PRHDT and CDR2 FYEKMQ (reference sequence). CDR3 length: 15 residues. The CDR3 nucleotides read TGTGCCAGCAGGGCTAACTATTACTCCTACAATGAGCAGTTCTTC. Its translation: CASRANYYSYNEQFF.

The table lists this clone with a count of one. This chain links TRBV6-5 with TRBJ1-1; 7 bases map to TRBD1. V shed 5 bases and J 1 base; nucleotides not matched to a gene: 7. The V gene's germline CDR1 is MNHEY and CDR2 SVGAGI. This CDR3 contains 15 residues. This CDR3 reads CASSPEGQWNTEAFF. CDR3 DNA: TGTGCCAGCAGTCCTGAGGGACAGTGGAACACTGAAGCTTTCTTT.

This clone was counted ten times or more. This chain uses TRBV10-3 with TRBJ2-2; TRBD2 matches at 13 bases. Germline V lookup: CDR1 ENHRY, CDR2 SYGVKD. The CDR3 contains 16 residues. The junction had 6 bases not matched to a gene; V was cut back by 6 bases and J by 5 bases. The CDR3 region is CAISPTSGGATGELFF. CDR3 DNA: TGTGCCATCAGCCCTACTAGCGGGGGGGCAACCGGGGAGCTGTTTTTT.

This chain connects TRBV5-1 to TRBJ1-4, with a possible D match to TRBD1 (6 bases). The CDR3 consists of 15 residues. Trimming took off 4 bases at V and 3 bases at J, with 13 bases between the two ends. Per germline, CDR1 SGHRS and CDR2 YFSETQ. The CDR3 loop is CASSRTRTANEKLFF. The CDR3 region has the DNA TGCGCCAGCAGCCGAACCCGGACAGCTAATGAAAAACTGTTTTTT.

The chain combines TRBV27 with TRBJ1-1; D gene uncertain. Germline values: CDR1 MNHEY, CDR2 SMNVEV (reference sequence). V lost 2 bases, J lost 4 bases, and 14 bases lay in between. CDR3 length: 15 amino acids. Here the CDR3 DNA reads TGTGCCAGCAGTTTAATGGCCGGGGTGCTCACTGAAGCTTTCTTT. Translated: CASSLMAGVLTEAFF.

V gene TRBV18 combines with J gene TRBJ1-3, with TRBD1 matching over 8 bases. With 2 bases clipped from V and 2 bases from J, the junction kept 2 bases outside the gene matches. The CDR3 totals 15 residues. In germline, CDR1 is KGHSH, CDR2 LQKENI. The CDR3 is CASSPGQGAGNTIYF. The CDR3 bases are TGTGCCAGCTCACCAGGACAGGGAGCTGGAAACACCATATATTTT.

This clone was observed once. The CDR3 loop is CASSQGSTSGEQYF. The CDR3 bases are TGCGCCAGCAGCCAAGGGTCGACTAGCGGCGAGCAGTACTTC. The chain has TRBV4-3 and TRBJ2-7; 9 nucleotides agree with TRBD2. Looked up from germline, CDR1 is LGHNA and CDR2 is YSLEER. V shed 1 base, J shed 6 bases, and the junction held 4 bases outside the gene matches. The CDR3 is made up of 14 amino acids.

The chain carries TRBV27 and TRBJ2-7, with TRBD1 identical over 7 bases. Germline lookup yields CDR1 MNHEY and CDR2 SMNVEV (reference sequence). With 3 bases clipped from V and 6 bases from J, the junction kept 5 bases outside the gene matches. The CDR3 sequence is 13 residues long. The CDR3 sequence is CASSFGQAGEQYF. CDR3 DNA sequence: TGTGCCAGCAGTTTTGGACAGGCTGGCGAGCAGTACTTC.

The V and J genes are TRBV27 and TRBJ2-2; D gene uncertain. V lost 4 bases to trimming and J lost 8 bases, with 11 bases between them. This CDR3 has 13 amino acids. The germline CDR1 and CDR2 sequences are MNHEY and SMNVEV (reference sequence). CDR3 loop: CASSSRPRGELFF. DNA for the CDR3: TGTGCCAGCAGTTCCCGTCCCAGGGGGGAGCTGTTTTTT.

This clone has a handful of counts. The rearrangement links TRBV19 to TRBJ2-1; no reliable D call. V was pared by 6 bases and J by 7 bases, with 13 bases between. Germline V gene sequence: CDR1 LNHDA, CDR2 SQIVND (reference sequence). The CDR3 is 13 residues long. As DNA, the CDR3 is TGTGCCAGTAGCGTACCCCCACTAAATGAGCAGTTCTTC. Translating it yields CASSVPPLNEQFF.

The chain has TRBV2 and TRBJ2-7; no reliable D call. Trimming pared 5 bases from V and 3 bases from J, leaving 8 bases between. The germline V gene encodes CDR1 SNHLY and CDR2 FYNNEI. This CDR3 is built from 12 residues. The CDR3 loop reads CASSTNSYEQYV. The CDR3 DNA sequence: TGTGCCAGCAGTACCAACAGCTACGAGCAGTACGTC.